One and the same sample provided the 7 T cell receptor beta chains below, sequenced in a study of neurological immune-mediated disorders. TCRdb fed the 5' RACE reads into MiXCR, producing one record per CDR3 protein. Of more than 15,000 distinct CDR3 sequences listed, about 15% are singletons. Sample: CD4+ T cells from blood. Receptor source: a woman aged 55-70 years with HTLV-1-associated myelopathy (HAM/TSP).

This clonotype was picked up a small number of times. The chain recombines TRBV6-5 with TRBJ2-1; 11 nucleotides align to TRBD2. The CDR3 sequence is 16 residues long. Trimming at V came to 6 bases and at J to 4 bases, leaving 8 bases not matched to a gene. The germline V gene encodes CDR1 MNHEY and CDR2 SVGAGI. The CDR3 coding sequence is TGTGCCAGCAGAACTATTCTAGCGGGGGGTTACAATGAGCAGTTCTTC. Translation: CASRTILAGGYNEQFF.

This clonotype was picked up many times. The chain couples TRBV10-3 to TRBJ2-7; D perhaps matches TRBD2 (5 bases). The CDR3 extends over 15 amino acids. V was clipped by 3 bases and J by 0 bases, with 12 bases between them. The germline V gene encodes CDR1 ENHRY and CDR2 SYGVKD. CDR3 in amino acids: CAISDRGPGSYEQYF. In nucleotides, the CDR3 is TGTGCCATCAGTGATCGGGGTCCGGGCTCCTACGAGCAGTACTTC.

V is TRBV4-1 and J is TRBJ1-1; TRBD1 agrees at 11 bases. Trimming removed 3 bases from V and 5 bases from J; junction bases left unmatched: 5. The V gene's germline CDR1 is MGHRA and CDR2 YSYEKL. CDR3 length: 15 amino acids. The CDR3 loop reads CASSQGTGGSTEAFF. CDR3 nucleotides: TGCGCCAGCAGCCAGGGGACAGGGGGTTCGACTGAAGCTTTCTTT.

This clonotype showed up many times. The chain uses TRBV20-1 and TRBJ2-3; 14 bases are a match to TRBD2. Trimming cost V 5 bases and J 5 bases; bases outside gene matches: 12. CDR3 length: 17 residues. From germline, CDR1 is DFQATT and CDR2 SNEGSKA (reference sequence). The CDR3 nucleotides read TGCAGTGCTGCCCGACTAGCGGGGGGGCCGGGTTTAGATACGCAGTATTTT. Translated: CSAARLAGGPGLDTQYF.

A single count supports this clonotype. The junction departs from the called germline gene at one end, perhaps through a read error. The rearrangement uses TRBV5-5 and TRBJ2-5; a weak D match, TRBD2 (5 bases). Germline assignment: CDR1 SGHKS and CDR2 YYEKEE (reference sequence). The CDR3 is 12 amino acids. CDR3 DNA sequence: TGTGACAGCTCCGGGATTCAAAAGACCCAGTACTTC. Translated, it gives CDSSGIQKTQYF.

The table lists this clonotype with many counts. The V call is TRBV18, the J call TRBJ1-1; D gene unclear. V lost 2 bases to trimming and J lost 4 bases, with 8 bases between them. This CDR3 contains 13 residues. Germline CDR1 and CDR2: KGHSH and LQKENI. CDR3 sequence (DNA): TGTGCCAGCTCACCAGGGTGGGGCACTGAAGCTTTCTTT. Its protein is CASSPGWGTEAFF.

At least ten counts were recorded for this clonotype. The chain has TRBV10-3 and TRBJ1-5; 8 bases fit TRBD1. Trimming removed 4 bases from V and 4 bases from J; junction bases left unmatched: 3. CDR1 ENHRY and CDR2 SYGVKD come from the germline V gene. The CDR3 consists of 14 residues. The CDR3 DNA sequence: TGTGCCATCAGTGCGAGACAGGGGAATCAGCCCCAGCATTTT. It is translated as CAISARQGNQPQHF.